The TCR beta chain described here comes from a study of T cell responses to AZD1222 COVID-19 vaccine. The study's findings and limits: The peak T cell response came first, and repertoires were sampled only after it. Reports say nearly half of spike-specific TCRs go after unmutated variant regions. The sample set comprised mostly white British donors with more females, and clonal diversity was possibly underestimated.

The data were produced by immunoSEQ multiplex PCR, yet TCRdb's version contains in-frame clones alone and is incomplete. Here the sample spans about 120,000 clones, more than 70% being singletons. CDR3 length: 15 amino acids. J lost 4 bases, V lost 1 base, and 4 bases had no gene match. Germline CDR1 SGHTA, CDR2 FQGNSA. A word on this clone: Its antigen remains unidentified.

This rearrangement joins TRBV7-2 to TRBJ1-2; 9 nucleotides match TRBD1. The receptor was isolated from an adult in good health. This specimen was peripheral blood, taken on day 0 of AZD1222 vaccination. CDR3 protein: CASSLDGQGSYGYTF. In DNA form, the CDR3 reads TGTGCCAGCAGCTTAGATGGACAGGGGTCCTATGGCTACACCTTC.